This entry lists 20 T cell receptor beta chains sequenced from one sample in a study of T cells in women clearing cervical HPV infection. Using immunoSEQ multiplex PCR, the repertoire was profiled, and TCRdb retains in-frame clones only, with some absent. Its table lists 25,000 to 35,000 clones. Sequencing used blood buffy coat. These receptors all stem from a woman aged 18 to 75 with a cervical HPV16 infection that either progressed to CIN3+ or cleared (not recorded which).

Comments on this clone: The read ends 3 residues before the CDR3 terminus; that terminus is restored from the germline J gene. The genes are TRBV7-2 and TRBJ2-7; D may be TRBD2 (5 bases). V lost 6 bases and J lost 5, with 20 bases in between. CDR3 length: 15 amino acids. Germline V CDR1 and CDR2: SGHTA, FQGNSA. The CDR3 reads CASSSPAGLKNEQYF. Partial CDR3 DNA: TGTGCCAGCAGTTCCCCTGCGGGCCTAAAAAACGAG.

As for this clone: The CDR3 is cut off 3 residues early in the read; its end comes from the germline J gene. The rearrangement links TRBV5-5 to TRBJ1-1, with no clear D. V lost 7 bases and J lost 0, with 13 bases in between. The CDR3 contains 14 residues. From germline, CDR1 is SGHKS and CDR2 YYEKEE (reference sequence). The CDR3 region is CASCPLELNTEAFF. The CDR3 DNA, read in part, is TGTGCCAGCTGCCCCCTAGAACTGAACACTGAA.

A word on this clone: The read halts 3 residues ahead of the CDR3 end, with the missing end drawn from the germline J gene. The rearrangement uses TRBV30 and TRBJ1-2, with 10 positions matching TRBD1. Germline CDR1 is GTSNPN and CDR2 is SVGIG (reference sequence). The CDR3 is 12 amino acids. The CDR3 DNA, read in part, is TGTGCCTGGACTCCGGGACAGGGGACC. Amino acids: CAWTPGQGT. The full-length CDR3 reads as CAWTPGQGTYTF.

CDR3 protein: CASSIVVYLAGDEQFF. The DNA read from the CDR3 is TGTGCCAGTAGTATAGTGGTGTATTTAGCGGGAGATGAG. The chain recombines TRBV19 with TRBJ2-1; 9 positions agree with TRBD2. Read sequence stops 3 residues before the CDR3 end, and the germline J gene provides the missing end. The V segment lost 1 base and the J segment 8 bases; nucleotides outside the gene matches: 9. The CDR3 runs 16 residues. Looked up from germline, CDR1 is LNHDA and CDR2 is SQIVND (reference sequence).

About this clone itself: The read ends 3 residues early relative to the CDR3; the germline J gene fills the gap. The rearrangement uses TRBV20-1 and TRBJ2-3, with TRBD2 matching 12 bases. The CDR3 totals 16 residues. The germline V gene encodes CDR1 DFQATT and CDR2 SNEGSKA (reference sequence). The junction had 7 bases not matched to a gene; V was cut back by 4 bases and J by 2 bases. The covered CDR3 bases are TGCAGTGCTAATCTAGGACTAGCGGGACCCACAGATACG. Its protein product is CSANLGLAGPTDT. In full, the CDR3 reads CSANLGLAGPTDTQYF.

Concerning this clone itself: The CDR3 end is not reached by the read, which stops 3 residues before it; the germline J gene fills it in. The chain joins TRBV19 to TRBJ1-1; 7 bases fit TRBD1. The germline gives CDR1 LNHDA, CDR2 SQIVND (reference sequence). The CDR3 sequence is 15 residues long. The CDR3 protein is CASSISGTVGREAFF. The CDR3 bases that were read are TGTGCCAGTAGTATATCCGGGACAGTGGGACGGGAA.

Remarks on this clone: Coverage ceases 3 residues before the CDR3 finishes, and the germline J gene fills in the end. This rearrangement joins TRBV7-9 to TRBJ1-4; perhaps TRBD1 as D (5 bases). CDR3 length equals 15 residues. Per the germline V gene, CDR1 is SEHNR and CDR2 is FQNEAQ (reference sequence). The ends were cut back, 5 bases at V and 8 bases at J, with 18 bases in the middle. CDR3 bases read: TGTGCCAGCAGCCCCAACAGCCTCGCAGGGGAAAAA. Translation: CASSPNSLAGEK. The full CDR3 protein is CASSPNSLAGEKLFF.

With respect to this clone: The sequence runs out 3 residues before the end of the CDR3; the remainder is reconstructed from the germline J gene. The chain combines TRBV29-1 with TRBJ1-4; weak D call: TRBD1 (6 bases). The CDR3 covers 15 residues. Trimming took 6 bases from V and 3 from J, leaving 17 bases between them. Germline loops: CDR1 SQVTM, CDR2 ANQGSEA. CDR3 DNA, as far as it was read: TGCAGCGTCGCAGGTCTAGGGGGACCTAATGAAAAA. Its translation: CSVAGLGGPNEK. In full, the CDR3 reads CSVAGLGGPNEKLFF.

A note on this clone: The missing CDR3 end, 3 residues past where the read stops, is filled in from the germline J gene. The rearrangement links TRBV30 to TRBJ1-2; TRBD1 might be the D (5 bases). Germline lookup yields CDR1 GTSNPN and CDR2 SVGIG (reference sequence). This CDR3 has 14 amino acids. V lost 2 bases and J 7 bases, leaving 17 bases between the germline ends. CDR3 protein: CAWSQIQSTGGYTF. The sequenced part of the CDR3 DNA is TGTGCCTGGAGTCAGATTCAATCCACAGGTGGC.

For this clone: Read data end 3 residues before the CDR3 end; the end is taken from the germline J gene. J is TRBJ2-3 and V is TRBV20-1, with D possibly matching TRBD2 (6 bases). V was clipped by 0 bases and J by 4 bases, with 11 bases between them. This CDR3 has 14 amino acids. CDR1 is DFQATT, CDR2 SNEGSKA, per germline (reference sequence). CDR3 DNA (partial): TGCAGTGCTAGAGAGGGCGGGAAGGCAGATACG. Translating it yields CSAREGGKADT. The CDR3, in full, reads CSAREGGKADTQYF.

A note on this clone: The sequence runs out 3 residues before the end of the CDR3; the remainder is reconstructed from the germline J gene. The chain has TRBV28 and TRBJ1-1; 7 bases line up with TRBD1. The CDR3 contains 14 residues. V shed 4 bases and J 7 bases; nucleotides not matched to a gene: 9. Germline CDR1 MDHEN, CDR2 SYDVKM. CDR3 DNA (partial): TGTGCCAGCAGTTGGGACAGCAGGAGGGGTGAA. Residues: CASSWDSRRGE. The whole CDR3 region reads CASSWDSRRGEAFF.

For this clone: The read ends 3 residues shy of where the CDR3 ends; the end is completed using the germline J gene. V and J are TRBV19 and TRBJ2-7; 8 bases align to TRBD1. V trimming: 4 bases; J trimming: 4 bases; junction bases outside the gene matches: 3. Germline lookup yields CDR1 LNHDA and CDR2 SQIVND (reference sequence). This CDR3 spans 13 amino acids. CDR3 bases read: TGTGCCAGTAGTACCTACAGGGGGTACGAG. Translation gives CASSTYRGYE. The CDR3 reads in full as CASSTYRGYEQYF.

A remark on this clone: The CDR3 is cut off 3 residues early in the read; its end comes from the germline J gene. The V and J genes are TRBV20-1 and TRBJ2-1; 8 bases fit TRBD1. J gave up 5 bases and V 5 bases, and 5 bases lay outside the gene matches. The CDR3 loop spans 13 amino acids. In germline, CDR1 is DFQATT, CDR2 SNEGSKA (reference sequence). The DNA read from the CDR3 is TGCAGTGCTTCGGACAGGGACCACAATGAG. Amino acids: CSASDRDHNE. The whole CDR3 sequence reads CSASDRDHNEQFF.

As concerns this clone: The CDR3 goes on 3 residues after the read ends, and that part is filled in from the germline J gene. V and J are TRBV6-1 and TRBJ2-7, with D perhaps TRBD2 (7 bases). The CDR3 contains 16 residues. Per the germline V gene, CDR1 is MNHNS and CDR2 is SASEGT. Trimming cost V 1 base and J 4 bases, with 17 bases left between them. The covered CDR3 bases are TGTGCCAGCAGTGAAGGAGGGGGGGCCCTAGGATACGAG. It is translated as CASSEGGGALGYE. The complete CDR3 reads CASSEGGGALGYEQYF.

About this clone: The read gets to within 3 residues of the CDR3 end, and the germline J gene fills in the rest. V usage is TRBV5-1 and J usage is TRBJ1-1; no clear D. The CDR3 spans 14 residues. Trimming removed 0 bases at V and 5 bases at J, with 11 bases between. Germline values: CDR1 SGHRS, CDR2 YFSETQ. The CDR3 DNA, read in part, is TGCGCCAGCAGCTTGGAGGCGGGAAGGACTGAA. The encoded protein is CASSLEAGRTE. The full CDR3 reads CASSLEAGRTEAFF. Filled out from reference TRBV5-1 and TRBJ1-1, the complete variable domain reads KAGVTQTPRYLIKTRGQQVTLSCSPISGHRSVSWYQQTPGQGLQFLFEYFSETQRNKGNFPGRFSGRQFSNSRSEMNVSTLELGDSALYLCASSLEAGRTEAFFGQGTRLTVV.

The part of the CDR3 DNA that was read is TGTGCCAGCTCACCAATTCAAGTTTTAGCGTCG. This sequence encodes CASSPIQVLAS. In full, the CDR3 is CASSPIQVLASQYF. V is TRBV18 and J is TRBJ2-3, with TRBD2 as a possible D gene (5 bases). The read ends 3 residues shy of where the CDR3 ends; the end is completed using the germline J gene. Germline V gene lookup returns CDR1 KGHSH and CDR2 LQKENI. The CDR3 has 14 amino acids.

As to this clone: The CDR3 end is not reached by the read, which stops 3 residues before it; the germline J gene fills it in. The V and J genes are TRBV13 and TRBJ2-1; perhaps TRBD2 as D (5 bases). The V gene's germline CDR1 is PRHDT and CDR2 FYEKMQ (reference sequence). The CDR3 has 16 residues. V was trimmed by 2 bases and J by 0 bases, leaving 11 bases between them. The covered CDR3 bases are TGTGCCAGCAGCTTATACGGGGAAAGCTCCTACAATGAG. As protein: CASSLYGESSYNE. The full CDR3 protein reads CASSLYGESSYNEQFF.

CDR3 amino acids: CARSLVLSDLPKETWETQYF. CDR3 bases read: TGTGCCAGAAGCTTGGTCCTATCGGACTTACCTAAGGAGACCTGGGAGACC. The rearrangement uses TRBV5-3 and TRBJ2-5, with a weak D call TRBD2 (5 bases). From the germline J gene comes the end of the CDR3, since the read stops 3 residues before it. TRBV5-3 is classed as an ORF, of uncertain function. This CDR3 comprises 20 residues. Trimming shortened V by 0 bases and J by 5 bases, and 29 bases separated the two germline ends.

CDR3 sequence reads: CASSLPYNEQFF. The covered CDR3 bases are TGTGCCAGCAGCTTACCTTACAATGAG. The V call is TRBV7-2, the J call TRBJ2-1, with D unclear. Read sequence stops 3 residues before the CDR3 end, and the germline J gene provides the missing end. There are 12 residues in the CDR3. Germline V CDR1 and CDR2: SGHTA, FQGNSA. V was pared by 2 bases and J by 4 bases, with 3 bases between.

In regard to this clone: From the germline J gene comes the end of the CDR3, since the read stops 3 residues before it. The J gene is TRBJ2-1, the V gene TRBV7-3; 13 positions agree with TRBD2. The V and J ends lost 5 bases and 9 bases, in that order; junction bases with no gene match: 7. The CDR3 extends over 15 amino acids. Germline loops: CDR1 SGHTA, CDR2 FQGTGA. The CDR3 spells CASSATSGRGGEQFF. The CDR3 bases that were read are TGTGCCAGCAGCGCAACTAGCGGGAGGGGGGGTGAG.